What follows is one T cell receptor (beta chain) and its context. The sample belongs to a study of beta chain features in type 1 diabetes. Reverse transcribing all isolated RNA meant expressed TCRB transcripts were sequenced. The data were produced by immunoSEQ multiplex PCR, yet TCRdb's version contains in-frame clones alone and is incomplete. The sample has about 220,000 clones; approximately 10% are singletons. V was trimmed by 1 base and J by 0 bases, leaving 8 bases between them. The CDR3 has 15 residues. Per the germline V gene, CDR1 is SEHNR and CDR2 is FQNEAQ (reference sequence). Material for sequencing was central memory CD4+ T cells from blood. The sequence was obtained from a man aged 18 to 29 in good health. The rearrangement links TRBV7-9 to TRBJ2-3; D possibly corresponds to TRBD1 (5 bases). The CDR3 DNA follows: TGTGCCAGCAGCTTAGAAGGGGTCAGCACAGATACGCAGTATTTT. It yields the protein CASSLEGVSTDTQYF.